This T cell receptor gamma chain originates from a study of intestinal T cells in coeliac disease. Genomic DNA came from ten 5-µm formalin-fixed paraffin-embedded scrolls per case. V lost 10 bases, J lost 3 bases, and 12 bases stayed unmatched. Germline V gene data show CDR1 as GITISATS and CDR2 as ISYDGTV (reference sequence). The CDR3 length is 13 residues. Using roughly 200 ng of biopsy DNA, TRG was amplified with LymphoTrack primers. TCRdb reran clone calling via CATT on the multiplex PCR reads. This sample has fewer than 550 gamma-chain clones, with approximately 49% found just once. The rearrangement uses TRGV9 and TRGJ1 or TRGJ2. This TCR was sampled from a human donor who served as a control with a normal duodenal biopsy, not a healthy volunteer. What was sequenced was a duodenal biopsy. The CDR3 loop reads CAFVGGVYYKKLF. CDR3 sequence (DNA): TGTGCCTTTGTGGGAGGGGTTTATTATAAGAAACTCTTT.